Each of the 29 T cell receptor beta chains below was sequenced from the same sample in a study of CD8 T cells in ankylosing spondylitis. Each CDR3 protein is one row after TCRdb ran MiXCR on the 5' RACE reads. Here the sample spans some 840,000 distinct CDR3 sequences, about 12% being singletons. These TCRs are of unknown antigen specificity. Study-wide results and caveats: Among TCR beta sequences, a motif of about 8 highly homologous variants appeared characteristic of ankylosing spondylitis blood.

The specimen sequenced was blood, either unsorted or a sorted T cell fraction (not recorded which). These receptors were collected from a male donor with ankylosing spondylitis.

The table lists this clonotype with a few counts. This rearrangement joins TRBV15 to TRBJ2-5; D is tentatively TRBD1 or TRBD2 (5 bases each). Germline V gene sequence: CDR1 LNHNV, CDR2 YYDKDF (reference sequence). The CDR3 covers 12 residues. Trimming took 5 bases from V and 5 from J, leaving 9 bases between them. Written as DNA, the CDR3 is TGTGCCACCAGCGGGGGATCTGAGACCCAGTACTTC. Translating gives CATSGGSETQYF.

This clonotype appeared many times. The chain is built from TRBV29-1 and TRBJ1-1, with unresolved D. V was pared by 4 bases and J by 5 bases, with 5 bases between. CDR3 size: 10 residues. Germline V CDR1 and CDR2: SQVTM, ANQGSEA. The CDR3 DNA sequence: TGCAGCGTTGGGAGGACTGAAGCTTTCTTT. Translated, it gives CSVGRTEAFF. Supplemented by reference TRBV29-1 and TRBJ1-1, the full variable domain reads SAVISQKPSRDICQRGTSLTIQCQVDSQVTMMFWYRQQPGQSLTLIATANQGSEATYESGFVIDKFPISRPNLTFSTLTVSNMSPEDSSIYLCSVGRTEAFFGQGTRLTVV.

This clonotype came up a few times. The chain uses TRBV4-3 and TRBJ2-2; D unclear. Trimming took off 0 bases at V and 5 bases at J, with 7 bases between the two ends. CDR3 length: 14 amino acids. Germline loops: CDR1 LGHNA, CDR2 YSLEER. The CDR3 sequence: CASSQDWGTGELFF. Here the CDR3 DNA reads TGCGCCAGCAGCCAAGACTGGGGTACCGGGGAGCTGTTTTTT.

There are many counts of this clonotype. This could be a read error, since a much larger clone is one nucleotide away. CDR3 in amino acids: CASSLRGYTEAFF. The CDR3 nucleotides read TGTGCCAGCAGTTTAAGGGGGTACACTGAAGCTTTCTTT. The chain uses TRBV12-3 or TRBV12-4 and TRBJ1-1; possible D gene TRBD1, 6 bases. Trimming pared 2 bases from V and 3 bases from J, leaving 7 bases between. The CDR3 sequence is 13 residues long.

This clonotype showed up just a few times. This sequence joins TRBV5-1 and TRBJ1-1; D perhaps matches TRBD1 (6 bases). Germline loops: CDR1 SGHRS, CDR2 YFSETQ. Trimming shortened V by 3 bases and J by 3 bases, and 27 bases separated the two germline ends. CDR3 length: 19 amino acids. CDR3 DNA sequence: TGCGCCAGCAGCTCGCGGAGGACGGACAGACTACCCTGGGACACTGAAGCTTTCTTT. It encodes CASSSRRTDRLPWDTEAFF.

This clonotype came up a few times. The V call is TRBV25-1, the J call TRBJ2-5; 13 bases fit TRBD2. Germline values: CDR1 MGHDK, CDR2 SYGVNS. The V segment lost 3 bases and the J segment 5 bases; nucleotides outside the gene matches: 3. This CDR3 is built from 15 residues. The DNA for the CDR3 is TGTGCCAGCAGTGATCGGACTAGCGGGAGTGAGACCCAGTACTTC. Translating it yields CASSDRTSGSETQYF.

The sample holds many counts of this clonotype. This sequence joins TRBV10-3 and TRBJ2-3, with 12 bases aligning to TRBD2. This CDR3 contains 15 residues. V lost 4 bases, J lost 2 bases, and 1 base stayed unmatched. In germline, CDR1 is ENHRY, CDR2 SYGVKD. CDR3 nucleotides: TGTGCCATCAGTGGGACTAGCGGGATCACAGATACGCAGTATTTT. Its translation is CAISGTSGITDTQYF.

Only a few counts were recorded for this clonotype. The V call is TRBV7-6, the J call TRBJ2-2; D gene ambiguous. Trimming pared 6 bases from V and 8 bases from J, leaving 7 bases between. The CDR3 runs 11 residues. Germline loops: CDR1 SGHVS, CDR2 FNYEAQ. The chain's CDR3 is CASSNQGELFF. CDR3 nucleotide sequence: TGTGCCAGCAGTAATCAAGGGGAGCTGTTTTTT.

This chain uses TRBV15 with TRBJ2-7; TRBD1 matches at 11 bases. In germline, CDR1 is LNHNV, CDR2 YYDKDF (reference sequence). The CDR3 runs to 14 residues. V was pared by 5 bases and J by 3 bases, with 3 bases of the junction left unmatched. CDR3 in amino acids: CATSLGQGGYEQYF. For the CDR3, the DNA is TGTGCCACCAGCTTGGGACAGGGGGGCTACGAGCAGTACTTC.

This clonotype occurred many times. The rearrangement joins TRBV7-8 to TRBJ2-7; D is ambiguous. This CDR3 spans 15 amino acids. Germline CDR1 and CDR2: SGHVS and FQNEAQ. The V end was cut by 2 bases, the J end by 6 bases, with 17 bases between. This chain's CDR3 is CASSLSETTLTEQYF. DNA of the CDR3: TGTGCCAGCAGCTTATCCGAGACCACCCTTACCGAGCAGTACTTC. Using reference TRBV7-8 and TRBJ2-7 for the parts outside the CDR3, the full variable domain is GAGVSQSPRYKVAKRGQDVALRCDPISGHVSLFWYQQALGQGPEFLTYFQNEAQLDKSGLPSDRFFAERPEGSVSTLKIQRTQQEDSAVYLCASSLSETTLTEQYFGPGTRLTVT.

This clonotype was picked up many times. The chain is built from TRBV12-3 or TRBV12-4 and TRBJ2-1, with TRBD2 matching 11 bases. Trimming at V came to 5 bases and at J to 8 bases, leaving 2 bases not matched to a gene. The CDR3 length is 13 residues. The CDR3 DNA follows: TGTGCCAGCAGTAGACTAGCGGGGTATGAGCAGTTCTTC. It specifies CASSRLAGYEQFF.

This clonotype appeared a few times. V and J are TRBV20-1 and TRBJ2-5; D possibly corresponds to TRBD2 (6 bases). Trimming took 4 bases from V and 5 from J, leaving 11 bases between them. Germline CDR1 reads DFQATT; CDR2 reads SNEGSKA (reference sequence). The CDR3 length is 12 residues. In nucleotides, the CDR3 is TGCAGTGCTATGGAAGGGAGGGAGACCCAGTACTTC. Its protein product is CSAMEGRETQYF.

J is TRBJ2-3 and V is TRBV5-6; tentative D call: TRBD2 (7 bases). This CDR3 comprises 14 residues. Germline CDR1 is SGHDT and CDR2 is YYEEEE. V was shortened by 4 bases and J by 3 bases, with 12 bases between the two germline ends. The CDR3 spells CASSKGGLTDTQYF. Here the CDR3 DNA reads TGTGCCAGCAGCAAGGGGGGGCTGACAGATACGCAGTATTTT. Full variable domain (missing parts from reference TRBV5-6 and TRBJ2-3): DAGVTQSPTHLIKTRGQQVTLRCSPKSGHDTVSWYQQALGQGPQFIFQYYEEEERQRGNFPDRFSGHQFPNYSSELNVNALLLGDSALYLCASSKGGLTDTQYFGPGTRLTVL.

This clonotype was observed a few times. This chain connects TRBV12-3 or TRBV12-4 to TRBJ2-2; D unresolved. This CDR3 region has 14 residues. V lost 7 bases and J 1 base, leaving 10 bases between the germline ends. The CDR3 bases are TGTGCCAGCACCCCGCCCGGGAACACCGGGGAGCTGTTTTTT. This codes for CASTPPGNTGELFF.

V and J are TRBV5-5 and TRBJ2-1; a weak D match, TRBD2 (5 bases). The CDR3 has 14 amino acids. The germline CDR1 and CDR2 sequences are SGHKS and YYEKEE (reference sequence). Trimming cost V 2 bases and J 6 bases, with 12 bases left between them. The CDR3: CASSFRTGFNEQFF. CDR3 in DNA: TGTGCCAGCAGCTTCCGGACTGGCTTCAATGAGCAGTTCTTC. Complete variable domain (other parts from reference TRBV5-5 and TRBJ2-1): DAGVTQSPTHLIKTRGQQVTLRCSPISGHKSVSWYQQVLGQGPQFIFQYYEKEERGRGNFPDRFSARQFPNYSSELNVNALLLGDSALYLCASSFRTGFNEQFFGPGTRLTVL.

This clonotype came up a few times. The genes are TRBV2 and TRBJ2-7; no reliable D call. V was clipped by 5 bases and J by 0 bases, with 11 bases between them. Germline V CDR1 and CDR2: SNHLY, FYNNEI. This CDR3 has 14 amino acids. The CDR3 reads CASSYNLFSYEQYF. In DNA, the CDR3 is TGTGCCAGCAGTTACAACCTCTTCTCCTACGAGCAGTACTTC.

This clonotype has a count of ten or more. The CDR3 protein is CASSVQGAGELFF. As DNA, the CDR3 is TGTGCCAGCAGTGTGCAGGGCGCCGGGGAGCTGTTTTTT. The rearrangement joins TRBV6-6 to TRBJ2-2; tentatively, D is TRBD1 (5 bases). The germline gives CDR1 MNHNY, CDR2 SVGAGI (reference sequence). The CDR3 is made up of 13 amino acids. The germline V and J ends were trimmed by 5 bases and 6 bases, with 10 bases remaining between them.

This clonotype appeared a few times. This chain links TRBV9 with TRBJ1-1; D not certain. V lost 0 bases, J lost 0 bases, and 18 bases lay in between. This CDR3 region has 18 residues. The germline V gene encodes CDR1 SGDLS and CDR2 YYNGEE. The CDR3 DNA sequence: TGTGCCAGCAGCGTAGTGGTAGGACCAGGAGGGATGAACACTGAAGCTTTCTTT. Amino acids: CASSVVVGPGGMNTEAFF.

This clonotype was detected a few times. The chain uses TRBV20-1 and TRBJ2-1, with 7 positions matching TRBD2. The CDR3 contains 15 residues. V shed 6 bases and J 6 bases; nucleotides not matched to a gene: 14. Germline CDR1 DFQATT, CDR2 SNEGSKA (reference sequence). CDR3 sequence: CSANHVAGASNEQFF. The CDR3 bases are TGCAGTGCCAACCACGTGGCGGGAGCTTCCAATGAGCAGTTCTTC.

This clonotype was observed a few times. The chain couples TRBV28 to TRBJ2-1; D unresolved. Trimming pared 4 bases from V and 1 base from J, leaving 14 bases between. The CDR3 is made up of 16 amino acids. The germline V gene has CDR1 MDHEN and CDR2 SYDVKM. CDR3 loop: CASSSYLAESYNEQFF. The CDR3 region has the DNA TGTGCCAGCAGTTCTTATTTGGCGGAATCCTACAATGAGCAGTTCTTC.

This chain connects TRBV14 to TRBJ2-1; 9 nucleotides line up with TRBD2. Germline values: CDR1 SGHDN, CDR2 FVKESK. This CDR3 has 16 amino acids. V lost 1 base, J lost 1 base, and 2 bases stayed unmatched. CDR3 amino acids: CASSQVAGVSYNEQFF. The CDR3 region has the DNA TGTGCCAGCAGCCAAGTAGCGGGAGTATCCTACAATGAGCAGTTCTTC.

The chain carries TRBV7-6 and TRBJ1-5; 8 positions agree with TRBD1. Germline V lookup: CDR1 SGHVS, CDR2 FNYEAQ. The CDR3 is made up of 16 amino acids. The junction had 8 bases not matched to a gene; V was cut back by 4 bases and J by 3 bases. The CDR3 nucleotides read TGTGCCAGCAGCTACGACAGGGGAATATACAATCAGCCCCAGCATTTT. Protein sequence: CASSYDRGIYNQPQHF. Using reference TRBV7-6 and TRBJ1-5 for the parts outside the CDR3, the full variable domain is GAGVSQSPRYKVTKRGQDVALRCDPISGHVSLYWYRQALGQGPEFLTYFNYEAQQDKSGLPNDRFSAERPEGSISTLTIQRTEQRDSAMYRCASSYDRGIYNQPQHFGDGTRLSIL.

This clonotype was detected ten times or more. This chain links TRBV7-2 with TRBJ1-1; D remains ambiguous. Per germline, CDR1 SGHTA and CDR2 FQGNSA. The CDR3 has 13 residues. The V gene lost 1 base and the J gene lost 10 bases, with 13 bases spanning the gap. The CDR3 DNA reads TGTGCCAGCAGCTTAGAACGTCCCGGGAGAGCTTTCTTT. Translating gives CASSLERPGRAFF.

This clonotype was picked up a small number of times. This sequence joins TRBV10-3 and TRBJ2-3, with a possible D match to TRBD1 (6 bases). The germline V gene encodes CDR1 ENHRY and CDR2 SYGVKD. V dropped 5 bases and J dropped 2 bases, with 17 bases sitting between them. The CDR3 extends over 16 amino acids. The CDR3 sequence is CAISLGDRRNTDTQYF. As DNA, the CDR3 is TGTGCCATCAGTCTGGGCGACAGGAGAAACACAGATACGCAGTATTTT.

This clonotype was found a few times. The V and J genes are TRBV20-1 and TRBJ2-7; D is possibly TRBD1 or TRBD2 (5 bases each). The CDR3 runs 12 residues. Trimming took off 6 bases at V and 5 bases at J, with 14 bases between the two ends. In germline, CDR1 is DFQATT, CDR2 SNEGSKA (reference sequence). The CDR3 loop reads CSASGPMDEQYF. In nucleotides, the CDR3 is TGCAGTGCCTCGGGACCTATGGACGAGCAGTACTTC.

This clonotype has a count of ten or more. The V call is TRBV5-1, the J call TRBJ2-5; TRBD2 is a possible D gene (6 bases). In germline, CDR1 is SGHRS, CDR2 YFSETQ. There are 14 residues in the CDR3. Trimming removed 1 base from V and 3 bases from J, with 10 bases in between. CDR3 amino acids: CASSLFGGEETQYF. The CDR3 DNA sequence: TGCGCCAGCAGCTTGTTTGGCGGGGAAGAGACCCAGTACTTC.

This clonotype was counted between two and nine times. This chain connects TRBV6-5 to TRBJ2-1; 9 bases align to TRBD1. The CDR3 is made up of 15 amino acids. CDR1 and CDR2 (germline): MNHEY, SVGAGI. V dropped 1 base and J dropped 5; count of bases not matched to a gene: 3. CDR3 residues: CASSYFGTGNNEQFF. CDR3 bases: TGTGCCAGCAGTTACTTCGGGACAGGGAACAATGAGCAGTTCTTC.

This clonotype has just a few counts. The chain has TRBV20-1 and TRBJ2-2; 10 nucleotides align to TRBD1. The germline V gene has CDR1 DFQATT and CDR2 SNEGSKA (reference sequence). With 1 base clipped from V and 5 bases from J, the junction kept 7 bases outside the gene matches. CDR3 size: 16 residues. CDR3 loop: CSARGAGQGITGELFF. In nucleotides, the CDR3 is TGCAGTGCTAGAGGGGCGGGACAGGGGATAACCGGGGAGCTGTTTTTT.

Points on this clonotype: A read error may be the cause here, since a much bigger clone is one base away. J is TRBJ2-7 and V is TRBV7-3, with D unclear. V lost 5 bases, J lost 6 bases, and 8 bases lay in between. The germline gives CDR1 SGHTA, CDR2 FQGTGA. This CDR3 comprises 11 residues. The CDR3 sequence is CASSPRSEQYF. CDR3 nucleotide sequence: TGTGCCAGCAGCCCCCGGAGCGAGCAGTACTTC.